The 11 T cell receptor beta chains below come from one sample, sequenced in a study of cytomegalovirus exposure and HLA in healthy donors. The PCR contained 60 Vbeta and 13 Jbeta primers. Generated by immunoSEQ multiplex PCR, the TCRdb table keeps only in-frame clones and is missing some. The sample holds roughly 150,000 clones, 80% seen once. Sequencing used PBMCs. The receptors come from a woman aged 40 to 49 in good health and CMV-seronegative.

This clone was observed once. The rearrangement links TRBV2 to TRBJ2-1; 11 nucleotides line up with TRBD2. The CDR3 is 15 amino acids. Germline V gene data show CDR1 as SNHLY and CDR2 as FYNNEI. The trim removed 6 bases at V and 9 bases at J, leaving 10 bases unmatched. CDR3 sequence (DNA): TGTGCCAGCAGCCTCGGGGTAGCGGGAGGGGGTGAGCAGTTCTTC. Protein: CASSLGVAGGGEQFF.

The gene calls are TRBV5-5 and TRBJ2-1, with no clear D. The CDR3 covers 12 residues. CDR1 SGHKS and CDR2 YYEKEE come from the germline V gene (reference sequence). The V and J ends lost 7 bases and 6 bases respectively, with 11 bases between them. The DNA of the CDR3 is TGTGCCAGCGGCACTAATTTCAATGAGCAGTTCTTC. Its protein is CASGTNFNEQFF.

The chain is built from TRBV28 and TRBJ1-1, with TRBD1 as a possible D gene (6 bases). Germline CDR1 reads MDHEN; CDR2 reads SYDVKM. There are 16 residues in the CDR3. V shed 7 bases and J shed 0 bases, with 18 bases lying between them. The CDR3 region has the DNA TGTGCCAGCAACACCCCGGGGGGGCCCTTGAACACTGAAGCTTTCTTT. The encoded protein is CASNTPGGPLNTEAFF.

The chain joins TRBV30 to TRBJ1-2; D unresolved. Trimming took off 0 bases at V and 4 bases at J, with 9 bases between the two ends. There are 13 residues in the CDR3. Germline CDR1 and CDR2: GTSNPN and SVGIG (reference sequence). The CDR3 DNA reads as TGTGCCTGGAGTGTGGAGGCAAGCTATGGCTACACCTTC. Translated: CAWSVEASYGYTF.

The chain uses TRBV28 and TRBJ2-5; the match to TRBD2 covers 13 bases. The CDR3 extends over 16 amino acids. V shed 5 bases, J shed 2 bases, and the junction held 5 bases outside the gene matches. CDR1 is MDHEN and CDR2 is SYDVKM in the germline V gene. CDR3 nucleotide sequence: TGTGCCAGCAGTACCTGGACTAGCGGGGGACAAGAGACCCAGTACTTC. Residues: CASSTWTSGGQETQYF.

The rearrangement joins TRBV7-3 to TRBJ1-3; the match to TRBD1 covers 8 bases. The length of the CDR3 is 16 residues. Germline lookup yields CDR1 SGHTA and CDR2 FQGTGA. V gave up 5 bases and J gave up 4 bases; unmatched junction bases: 10. The CDR3 loop is CASSQGHRGGGNTIYF. The CDR3, as DNA: TGTGCCAGCAGCCAAGGACACAGGGGGGGAGGAAACACCATATATTTT.

The rearrangement uses TRBV7-9 and TRBJ1-2; D is undetermined. This CDR3 contains 15 residues. V lost 5 bases and J lost 2, with 15 bases in between. CDR1 and CDR2 (germline): SEHNR, FQNEAQ (reference sequence). The chain's CDR3 is CASSPLGQSNYGYTF. The CDR3 DNA sequence: TGTGCCAGCAGCCCACTTGGGCAATCCAACTATGGCTACACCTTC.

V usage is TRBV28 and J usage is TRBJ2-7; 7 bases line up with TRBD1. This CDR3 region has 12 residues. Germline assignment: CDR1 MDHEN and CDR2 SYDVKM. After removal of 5 bases from V and 11 bases from J, the junction contained 9 bases not matched to a gene. The CDR3 sequence is CASSIDRVDEYF. The CDR3 bases are TGTGCCAGCAGTATAGACAGGGTCGACGAGTACTTC. The full variable domain, with the rest looked up from reference TRBV28 and TRBJ2-7, is DVKVTQSSRYLVKRTGEKVFLECVQDMDHENMFWYRQDPGLGLRLIYFSYDVKMKEKGDIPEGYSVSREKKERFSLILESASTNQTSMYLCASSIDRVDEYFGPGTRLTVT.

The chain carries TRBV29-1 and TRBJ1-4, with 8 bases aligning to TRBD1. The CDR3 contains 14 residues. V lost 4 bases, J lost 3 bases, and 4 bases stayed unmatched. CDR1 SQVTM and CDR2 ANQGSEA come from the germline V gene. The CDR3 protein is CSVGQGRPNEKLFF. In nucleotides, the CDR3 is TGCAGCGTTGGACAGGGGAGGCCTAATGAAAAACTGTTTTTT.

This clone was detected a few times. V and J are TRBV11-1 and TRBJ2-3; tentative D call: TRBD1 (6 bases). CDR3 size: 16 residues. Germline CDR1 reads SGHAT; CDR2 reads FQDESV (reference sequence). Trimming shortened V by 5 bases and J by 0 bases, and 15 bases separated the two germline ends. The CDR3 loop is CASSQTTGVSTDTQYF. The CDR3, as DNA: TGTGCCAGCAGCCAAACGACAGGAGTTAGCACAGATACGCAGTATTTT.

This chain uses TRBV27 with TRBJ2-7, with 11 bases that match TRBD2. V dropped 8 bases and J dropped 4; count of bases not matched to a gene: 7. Germline V gene lookup returns CDR1 MNHEY and CDR2 SMNVEV (reference sequence). The CDR3 is 14 amino acids. In nucleotides, the CDR3 is TGTGCCAGCGGGATAGCGGGGGGGCATTACGAGCAGTACTTC. Its translation is CASGIAGGHYEQYF.